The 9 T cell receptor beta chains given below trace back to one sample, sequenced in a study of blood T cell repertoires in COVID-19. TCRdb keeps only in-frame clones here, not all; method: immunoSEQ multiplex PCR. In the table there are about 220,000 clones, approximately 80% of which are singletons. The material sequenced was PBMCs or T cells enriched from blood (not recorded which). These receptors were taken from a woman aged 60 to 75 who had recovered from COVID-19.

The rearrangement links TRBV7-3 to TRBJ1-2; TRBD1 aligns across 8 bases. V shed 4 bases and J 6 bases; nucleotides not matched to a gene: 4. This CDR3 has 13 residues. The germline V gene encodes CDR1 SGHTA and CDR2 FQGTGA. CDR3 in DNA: TGTGCCAGCAGCTCCTCAGGGGGCGATGGCTACACCTTC. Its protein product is CASSSSGGDGYTF. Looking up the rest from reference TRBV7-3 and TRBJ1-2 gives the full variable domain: GAGVSQTPSNKVTEKGKYVELRCDPISGHTALYWYRQSLGQGPEFLIYFQGTGAADDSGLPNDRFFAVRPEGSVSTLKIQRTERGDSAVYLCASSSSGGDGYTFGSGTRLTVV.

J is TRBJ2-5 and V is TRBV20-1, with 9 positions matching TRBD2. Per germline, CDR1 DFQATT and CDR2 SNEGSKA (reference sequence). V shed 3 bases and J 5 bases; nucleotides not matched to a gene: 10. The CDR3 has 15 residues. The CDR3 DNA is TGCAGTGCTAGTGGGACTAGCTCATCATGGGAGACCCAGTACTTC. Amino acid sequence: CSASGTSSSWETQYF.

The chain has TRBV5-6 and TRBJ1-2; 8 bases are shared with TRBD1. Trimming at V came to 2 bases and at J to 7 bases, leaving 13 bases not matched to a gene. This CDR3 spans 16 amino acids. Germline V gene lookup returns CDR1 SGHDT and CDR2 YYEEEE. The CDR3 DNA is TGTGCCAGCAGCTTTTCCAGGGGGCGTCCCCCTGGTGGCTACACCTTC. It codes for CASSFSRGRPPGGYTF.

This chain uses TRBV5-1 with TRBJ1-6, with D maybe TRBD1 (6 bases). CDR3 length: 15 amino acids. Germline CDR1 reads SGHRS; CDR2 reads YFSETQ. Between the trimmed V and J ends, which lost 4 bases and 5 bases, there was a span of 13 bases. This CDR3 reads CASSLGGQDNSPLHF. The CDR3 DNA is TGCGCCAGCAGCCTGGGGGGCCAGGATAATTCACCCCTCCACTTT. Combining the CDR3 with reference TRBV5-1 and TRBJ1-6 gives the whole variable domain KAGVTQTPRYLIKTRGQQVTLSCSPISGHRSVSWYQQTPGQGLQFLFEYFSETQRNKGNFPGRFSGRQFSNSRSEMNVSTLELGDSALYLCASSLGGQDNSPLHFGNGTRLTVT.

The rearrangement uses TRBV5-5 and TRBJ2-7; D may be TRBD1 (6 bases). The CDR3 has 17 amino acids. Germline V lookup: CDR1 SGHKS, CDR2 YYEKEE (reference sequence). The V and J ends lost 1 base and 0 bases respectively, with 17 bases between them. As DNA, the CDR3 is TGTGCCAGCAGCTTGAGAACTGGACAGTGGAGCTCCTACGAGCAGTACTTC. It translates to CASSLRTGQWSSYEQYF. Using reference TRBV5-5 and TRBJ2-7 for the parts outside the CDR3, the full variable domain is DAGVTQSPTHLIKTRGQQVTLRCSPISGHKSVSWYQQVLGQGPQFIFQYYEKEERGRGNFPDRFSARQFPNYSSELNVNALLLGDSALYLCASSLRTGQWSSYEQYFGPGTRLTVT.

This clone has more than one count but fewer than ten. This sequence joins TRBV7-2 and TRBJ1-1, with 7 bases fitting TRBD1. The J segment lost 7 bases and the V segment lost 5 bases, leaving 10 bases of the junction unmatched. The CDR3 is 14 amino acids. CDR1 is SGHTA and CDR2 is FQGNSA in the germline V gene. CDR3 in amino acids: CASSQTGVGHEAFF. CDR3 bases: TGTGCCAGCAGCCAAACAGGGGTGGGGCATGAAGCTTTCTTT. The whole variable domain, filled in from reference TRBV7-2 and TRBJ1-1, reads GAGVSQSPSNKVTEKGKDVELRCDPISGHTALYWYRQSLGQGLEFLIYFQGNSAPDKSGLPSDRFSAERTGGSVSTLTIQRTQQEDSAVYLCASSQTGVGHEAFFGQGTRLTVV.

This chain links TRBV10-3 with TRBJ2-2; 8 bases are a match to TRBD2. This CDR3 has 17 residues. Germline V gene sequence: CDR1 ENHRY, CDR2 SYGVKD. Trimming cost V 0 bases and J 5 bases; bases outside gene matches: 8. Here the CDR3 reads CAISESNSGEVTGELFF. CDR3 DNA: TGTGCCATCAGTGAGTCGAATAGCGGGGAGGTGACCGGGGAGCTGTTTTTT.

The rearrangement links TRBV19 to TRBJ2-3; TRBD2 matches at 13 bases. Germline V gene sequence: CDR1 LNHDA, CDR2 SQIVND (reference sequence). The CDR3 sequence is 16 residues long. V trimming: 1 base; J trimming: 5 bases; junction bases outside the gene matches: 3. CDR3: CASSIGLAGGGDTQYF. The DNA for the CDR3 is TGTGCCAGTAGTATAGGACTAGCGGGAGGAGGAGATACGCAGTATTTT.

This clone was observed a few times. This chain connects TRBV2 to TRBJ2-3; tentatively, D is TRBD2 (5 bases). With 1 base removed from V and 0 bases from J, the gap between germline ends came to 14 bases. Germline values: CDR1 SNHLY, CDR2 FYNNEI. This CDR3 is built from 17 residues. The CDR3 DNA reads TGTGCCAGCAGTGAAGAGGCCCCCGGGGTGAGCACAGATACGCAGTATTTT. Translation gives CASSEEAPGVSTDTQYF.